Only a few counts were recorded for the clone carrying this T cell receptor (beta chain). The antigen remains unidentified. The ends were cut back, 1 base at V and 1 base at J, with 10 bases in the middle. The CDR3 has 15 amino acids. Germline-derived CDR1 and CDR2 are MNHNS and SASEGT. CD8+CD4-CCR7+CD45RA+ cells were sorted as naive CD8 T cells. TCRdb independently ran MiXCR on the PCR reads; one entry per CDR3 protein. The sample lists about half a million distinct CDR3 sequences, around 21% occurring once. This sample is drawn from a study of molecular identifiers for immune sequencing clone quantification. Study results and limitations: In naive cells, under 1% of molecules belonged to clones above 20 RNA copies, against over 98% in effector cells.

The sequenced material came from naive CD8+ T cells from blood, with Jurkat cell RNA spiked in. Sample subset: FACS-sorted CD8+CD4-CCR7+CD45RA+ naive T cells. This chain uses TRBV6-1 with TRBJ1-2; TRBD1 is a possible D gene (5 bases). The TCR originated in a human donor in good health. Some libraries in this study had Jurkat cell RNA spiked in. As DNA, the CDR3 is TGTGCCAGCAGTGAAGACGGGGGGATTAACTATGGCTACACCTTC. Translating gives CASSEDGGINYGYTF.